This passage covers 9 T cell receptor beta chains from one sample sequenced in a study of shared clonotypes between healthy human individuals. Data came from immunoSEQ multiplex PCR; TCRdb stores just in-frame clones and leaves some out. The sample lists 450,000 to 600,000 clones; 75% to 85% were seen once. The sequenced material came from PBMCs. The origin of the receptors is a woman aged 35 to 49 in good health. Some clones in this sample may be carry-over from other donors' samples.

This clone was seen just once. This is likely an artifact of a read error, given a far larger clone one base away. CDR3 loop: CASGQDLGSGANVLTF. As DNA, the CDR3 is TGTGCCAGCGGCCAAGATCTAGGGAGCGGGGCCAACGTCCTGACTTTC. V is TRBV4-2 and J is TRBJ2-6, with a possible D match to TRBD2 (5 bases). Germline CDR1 and CDR2: LGHNA and YNFKEQ. CDR3 size: 16 residues.

The chain uses TRBV4-2 and TRBJ2-3; D is undetermined. The V gene lost 4 bases and the J gene lost 2 bases, with 16 bases spanning the gap. Looked up from germline, CDR1 is LGHNA and CDR2 is YNFKEQ. This CDR3 is 16 amino acids long. The CDR3 nucleotides are TGTGCCAGCAGCCCAATAGTCGTGGTTAACACAGATACGCAGTATTTT. As protein: CASSPIVVVNTDTQYF.

This clone occurred many times. The J gene is TRBJ1-4, the V gene TRBV6-1, with 9 bases fitting TRBD1. Germline loops: CDR1 MNHNS, CDR2 SASEGT. The CDR3 totals 15 residues. After removal of 6 bases from V and 7 bases from J, the junction contained 9 bases not matched to a gene. Here the CDR3 reads CASSDYGTGSEKLFF. CDR3 DNA: TGTGCCAGCAGCGACTACGGGACAGGGAGTGAAAAACTGTTTTTT.

Note on this clone: This may come from a read error, since a much larger clone is one base off. V gene TRBV2 combines with J gene TRBJ1-1, with 10 positions matching TRBD1. Germline CDR1 reads SNHLY; CDR2 reads FYNNEI. The CDR3 extends over 13 amino acids. V shed 4 bases and J 4 bases; nucleotides not matched to a gene: 0. The chain's CDR3 is CASSGTGGTEAFF. CDR3 nucleotide sequence: TGTGCCAGCAGTGGGACAGGGGGCACTGAAGCTTTCTTT.

This clone occurred once. This sequence joins TRBV29-1 and TRBJ2-7; 7 nucleotides match TRBD1. CDR3 size: 13 residues. The trim removed 7 bases at V and 4 bases at J, leaving 10 bases unmatched. CDR1 and CDR2 from the germline V gene are SQVTM and ANQGSEA. In nucleotides, the CDR3 is TGCAGCGCCATATCCGGGACAGCTTACGAGCAGTACTTC. Translating gives CSAISGTAYEQYF.

This chain joins TRBV5-1 and TRBJ2-5; D call uncertain. V shed 4 bases and J shed 1 base, with 14 bases lying between them. CDR1 is SGHRS and CDR2 is YFSETQ in the germline V gene. CDR3 length: 15 residues. CDR3 bases: TGCGCCAGCAGCCCCTCGGGTGGACCCCAAGAGACCCAGTACTTC. Protein product: CASSPSGGPQETQYF.

This clone was seen more than once but under ten times. This rearrangement joins TRBV9 to TRBJ1-5; D is unclear. The V end lost 3 bases, the J end lost 6 bases, and 13 bases lay between the germline ends. This CDR3 spans 14 amino acids. CDR1 SGDLS and CDR2 YYNGEE come from the germline V gene. In DNA form, the CDR3 reads TGTGCCAGCAGCGGAGGCGGAGGAGGTCAGCCCCAGCATTTT. Its protein is CASSGGGGGQPQHF.

The table lists this clone with a count of one. V is TRBV19 and J is TRBJ2-7; D not resolved. In germline, CDR1 is LNHDA, CDR2 SQIVND (reference sequence). This CDR3 comprises 14 residues. Trimming left V 5 bases short and J 0 bases short, with 11 bases between. CDR3 sequence: CASSSQVSSYEQYF. CDR3 bases: TGTGCCAGTAGTTCTCAGGTGAGCTCCTACGAGCAGTACTTC.

The chain couples TRBV28 to TRBJ2-1, with D perhaps TRBD1 (5 bases). Trimming shortened V by 3 bases and J by 1 base, and 10 bases separated the two germline ends. CDR1 and CDR2 from the germline V gene are MDHEN and SYDVKM. The CDR3 covers 15 residues. This chain's CDR3 is CASSFFAGSYNEQFF. The CDR3 bases are TGTGCCAGCAGTTTTTTCGCAGGGTCCTACAATGAGCAGTTCTTC. Full variable domain (remainder filled in from reference TRBV28 and TRBJ2-1): DVKVTQSSRYLVKRTGEKVFLECVQDMDHENMFWYRQDPGLGLRLIYFSYDVKMKEKGDIPEGYSVSREKKERFSLILESASTNQTSMYLCASSFFAGSYNEQFFGPGTRLTVL.